This T cell receptor (beta chain) was identified during a study of CD8+ T cells in alopecia areata. Study as a whole: Tofacitinib ran for 6 to 18 months before 6 months off drug. Findings and caveats of the study: In scalp samples, resident alphabeta T cells of normal skin are also sequenced.

As to this clone: Its matching antigen is unknown.

The CDR3 extends over 14 amino acids. In germline, CDR1 is SQVTM, CDR2 ANQGSEA. V gave up 1 base and J gave up 2 bases, with 11 bases separating them. Lesional scalp punch biopsies and peripheral blood came from alopecia areata patients. Extracted RNA was reverse transcribed into cDNA, the sequencing template. Sequencing was performed with immunoSEQ multiplex PCR; in TCRdb, only in-frame clones are kept and a portion is missing. The table shows 150,000 to 160,000 clones, with 50% to 65% occurring only once. The sequence derives from a human donor with alopecia areata. The input for sequencing was CD8+ T cells sorted from blood, taken at week 0. The V and J genes are TRBV29-1 and TRBJ1-2; D remains unclear. CDR3 in DNA: TGCAGCGTTGAAGCAAAACCGGCCAACTATGGCTACACCTTC. It encodes CSVEAKPANYGYTF. The variable domain in full, with the rest retrieved from reference TRBV29-1 and TRBJ1-2, is SAVISQKPSRDICQRGTSLTIQCQVDSQVTMMFWYRQQPGQSLTLIATANQGSEATYESGFVIDKFPISRPNLTFSTLTVSNMSPEDSSIYLCSVEAKPANYGYTFGSGTRLTVV.